The T cell receptor beta chain described here comes from a study of T cells in Graves' hyperthyroidism and ophthalmopathy. The TCR beta CDR3 regions underwent amplification using RNA transcripts as the source. Initially, a first-round RT-PCR of the TCR CDR3 employed the HTBI primer set. MiXCR, applied by TCRdb to the multiplex PCR reads, yields one record per CDR3 protein. This table has around 380,000 distinct CDR3 sequences, approximately 12% appearing once. Diagnosis rested on symptoms, serum thyroxine and TRAb, thyroid ultrasound, and orbital computed tomography. Germline CDR1 is MGHRA and CDR2 is YSYEKL. The CDR3 spans 15 residues. The V end lost 0 bases, the J end lost 6 bases, and 12 bases lay between the germline ends.

The sequence derives from a man younger than 45 with Graves' hyperthyroidism that later progressed to Graves' ophthalmopathy. Sequencing was carried out using blood. The V and J genes are TRBV4-1 and TRBJ2-1; D not resolved. The CDR3 loop is CASSQDLTAINEQFF. CDR3 coding DNA: TGCGCCAGCAGCCAAGATCTAACAGCCATCAATGAGCAGTTCTTC.